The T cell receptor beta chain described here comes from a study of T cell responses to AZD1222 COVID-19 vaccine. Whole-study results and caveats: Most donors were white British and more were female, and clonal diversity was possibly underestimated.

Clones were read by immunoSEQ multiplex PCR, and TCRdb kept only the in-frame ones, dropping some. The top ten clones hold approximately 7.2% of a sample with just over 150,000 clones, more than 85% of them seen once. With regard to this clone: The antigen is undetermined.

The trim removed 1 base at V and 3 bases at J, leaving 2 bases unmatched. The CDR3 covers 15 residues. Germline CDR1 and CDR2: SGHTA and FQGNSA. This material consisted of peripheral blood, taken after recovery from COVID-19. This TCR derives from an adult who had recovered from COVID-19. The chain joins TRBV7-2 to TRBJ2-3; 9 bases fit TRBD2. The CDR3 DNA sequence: TGTGCCAGCAGCTTAGGCGGGGGGGTGACAGATACGCAGTATTTT. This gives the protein CASSLGGGVTDTQYF.